The subject of this entry is one TCR beta chain. The authors' processing: Nucleated cell number was recorded as an estimate derived from reference gene primer amplification. Profiled with immunoSEQ multiplex PCR; TCRdb holds only in-frame clones, not every one. V, J and clone size reflect that table, while D and trimming were determined from the DNA. The sample records about 140,000 clones, roughly 85% being singletons. The data derive from a study of blood T cell repertoires in COVID-19. On the study more broadly: The cDNA or gDNA used as material had been derived from T cells, B-cell-depleted T cells, or PBMCs.

Germline loops: CDR1 SGHKS, CDR2 YYEKEE (reference sequence). After removal of 0 bases from V and 0 bases from J, the junction contained 5 bases not matched to a gene. This CDR3 is built from 16 residues. This clonotype was obtained from a man aged 45 to 65 with acute or convalescent COVID-19. Sequencing used peripheral blood. The V and J genes are TRBV5-5 and TRBJ1-1; 7 bases match TRBD1. The CDR3 protein is CASSLALGQLNTEAFF. Written as DNA, the CDR3 is TGTGCCAGCAGCTTGGCCCTGGGACAGTTGAACACTGAAGCTTTCTTT.